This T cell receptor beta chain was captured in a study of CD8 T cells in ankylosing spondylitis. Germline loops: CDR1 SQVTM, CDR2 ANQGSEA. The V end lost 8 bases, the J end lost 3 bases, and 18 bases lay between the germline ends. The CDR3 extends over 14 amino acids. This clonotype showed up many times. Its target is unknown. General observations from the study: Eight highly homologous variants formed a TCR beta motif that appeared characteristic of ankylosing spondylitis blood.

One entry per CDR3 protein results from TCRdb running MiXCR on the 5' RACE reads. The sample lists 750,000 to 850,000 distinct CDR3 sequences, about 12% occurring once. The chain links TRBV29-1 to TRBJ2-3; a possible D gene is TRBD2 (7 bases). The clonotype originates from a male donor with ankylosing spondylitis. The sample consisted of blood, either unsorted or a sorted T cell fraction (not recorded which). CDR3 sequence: CSYRRGAETDTQYF. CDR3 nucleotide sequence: TGCAGCTATCGCCGGGGGGCCGAAACAGATACGCAGTATTTT.